A single sample is the source of the 20 T cell receptor beta chains below, sequenced in a study of T cell responses to AZD1222 COVID-19 vaccine. Measured with immunoSEQ multiplex PCR; TCRdb has only the in-frame clones, and not every one. The repertoire holds about 180,000 clones, with approximately 90% as singletons. The sequenced sample was peripheral blood, obtained on day 0 of AZD1222 vaccination. The source of these receptors is an adult in good health.

The rearrangement joins TRBV19 to TRBJ1-4; D remains unclear. Deletions cut 5 bases from V and 7 bases from J, with 11 bases between. CDR3 length: 13 amino acids. CDR1 and CDR2 (germline): LNHDA, SQIVND (reference sequence). The CDR3 reads CASSYGRGEKLFF. The CDR3 nucleotides are TGTGCCAGTAGTTACGGCCGGGGTGAAAAACTGTTTTTT.

The V and J genes are TRBV4-3 and TRBJ1-1; no reliable D call. The CDR3 has 14 residues. Between the trimmed V and J ends, which lost 4 bases and 7 bases, there was a span of 16 bases. Germline assignment: CDR1 LGHNA and CDR2 YSLEER. Here the CDR3 DNA reads TGCGCCAGCAGCCCTGAGCCACTGGGGAGTGAAGCTTTCTTT. It encodes CASSPEPLGSEAFF.

This clone showed up just once. This chain links TRBV6-2 or TRBV6-3 with TRBJ1-3; possible D gene TRBD1, 5 bases. The length of the CDR3 is 15 residues. V lost 2 bases and J 0 bases, leaving 8 bases between the germline ends. Germline V gives CDR1 MNHEY, CDR2 SVGEGT. CDR3 loop: CASSYDSLSGNTIYF. CDR3 nucleotides: TGTGCCAGCAGTTACGACAGTCTCTCTGGAAACACCATATATTTT.

The J gene is TRBJ2-7, the V gene TRBV6-2 or TRBV6-3; D gene uncertain. The V end lost 5 bases, the J end lost 0 bases, and 5 bases lay between the germline ends. CDR1 is MNHEY, CDR2 SVGEGT, per germline. The CDR3 loop spans 12 amino acids. The CDR3 DNA follows: TGTGCCAGCAGTCGCAGCTCCTACGAGCAGTACTTC. This translates into CASSRSSYEQYF.

V usage is TRBV11-2 and J usage is TRBJ1-1; D is perhaps TRBD1 (6 bases). Germline assignment: CDR1 SGHAT and CDR2 FQNNGV. The CDR3 sequence is 15 residues long. V was pared by 8 bases and J by 1 base, with 17 bases between. This CDR3 is CASVRWGRGNTEAFF. CDR3 coding DNA: TGTGCCAGCGTAAGATGGGGGCGAGGGAACACTGAAGCTTTCTTT. The entire variable domain, with the rest obtained from reference TRBV11-2 and TRBJ1-1, is as follows: EAGVAQSPRYKIIEKRQSVAFWCNPISGHATLYWYQQILGQGPKLLIQFQNNGVVDDSQLPKDRFSAERLKGVDSTLKIQPAKLEDSAVYLCASVRWGRGNTEAFFGQGTRLTVV.

This clone was found once. The chain recombines TRBV7-2 with TRBJ2-1; D gene unclear. The CDR3 contains 16 residues. Between the trimmed V and J ends, which lost 1 base and 7 bases, there was a span of 17 bases. Germline V gives CDR1 SGHTA, CDR2 FQGNSA. The CDR3 loop is CASSLVGVAVQNEQFF. The CDR3 DNA is TGTGCCAGCAGCTTAGTTGGGGTGGCGGTGCAGAATGAGCAGTTCTTC.

The chain is built from TRBV6-5 and TRBJ2-7; 8 positions agree with TRBD2. CDR3 length: 15 residues. J gave up 0 bases and V 2 bases, and 3 bases lay outside the gene matches. Germline loops: CDR1 MNHEY, CDR2 SVGAGI. CDR3 amino acids: CASSYPSGLSYEQYF. The CDR3 bases are TGTGCCAGCAGTTACCCTAGCGGGCTCTCCTACGAGCAGTACTTC.

CDR3 DNA sequence: TGTGCCAGCAGTTCCGGGGAGGGAGGACGTTATGGCTACACCTTC. This encodes CASSSGEGGRYGYTF. The chain uses TRBV6-5 and TRBJ1-2; D unresolved. Germline CDR1 MNHEY, CDR2 SVGAGI. Trimming removed 4 bases at V and 5 bases at J, with 17 bases between. The CDR3 consists of 15 residues.

This sequence joins TRBV7-8 and TRBJ1-2; tentatively, D is TRBD1 (6 bases). The germline V gene has CDR1 SGHVS and CDR2 FQNEAQ. Trimming left V 10 bases short and J 1 base short, with 19 bases between. The CDR3 covers 15 residues. CDR3 sequence: CATRGGRPNNYGYTF. Written as DNA, the CDR3 is TGTGCCACCCGAGGGGGGCGGCCTAATAACTATGGCTACACCTTC.

The rearrangement joins TRBV7-2 to TRBJ1-1, with D unresolved. The V end was cut by 1 base, the J end by 2 bases, with 8 bases between. Germline V gene lookup returns CDR1 SGHTA and CDR2 FQGNSA. The CDR3 has 14 residues. The CDR3: CASSLGAANTEAFF. The CDR3 coding sequence is TGTGCCAGCAGCTTAGGTGCGGCAAACACTGAAGCTTTCTTT.

This rearrangement joins TRBV15 to TRBJ2-5; 9 bases are a match to TRBD2. There are 15 residues in the CDR3. The ends lost 4 bases at V and 1 base at J; junction bases unmatched: 4. CDR1 and CDR2 (germline): LNHNV, YYDKDF (reference sequence). The CDR3 region has the DNA TGTGCCACCAGCACTAGCGGGGCTGCCCAAGAGACCCAGTACTTC. This sequence encodes CATSTSGAAQETQYF.

This sequence joins TRBV6-5 and TRBJ1-1, with D possibly TRBD1 on 5 matching bases. Germline loops: CDR1 MNHEY, CDR2 SVGAGI. Trimming removed 4 bases from V and 5 bases from J, with 11 bases in between. The CDR3 has 13 residues. The CDR3 DNA is TGTGCCAGCAGTTCATTCCGGGGGACTGAAGCTTTCTTT. Translated, it gives CASSSFRGTEAFF.

This clone showed up just once. The V gene is TRBV27, the J gene TRBJ2-7, with D maybe TRBD1 (7 bases). The CDR3 loop spans 15 amino acids. V was cut by 7 bases and J by 7 bases, with 23 bases left in between. From germline, CDR1 is MNHEY and CDR2 SMNVEV (reference sequence). CDR3 sequence: CASTTAGPGGLEQYF. Written as DNA, the CDR3 is TGTGCCAGCACCACCGCAGGGCCAGGGGGGTTGGAGCAGTACTTC.

V gene TRBV7-2 combines with J gene TRBJ1-3, with no clear D. This CDR3 is 14 amino acids long. Looked up from germline, CDR1 is SGHTA and CDR2 is FQGNSA. V was clipped by 5 bases and J by 0 bases, with 8 bases between them. The CDR3, as DNA: TGTGCCAGCAGCCCCACAGCCTCTGGAAACACCATATATTTT. As protein: CASSPTASGNTIYF.

This sequence joins TRBV5-4 and TRBJ1-2; no clear D gene. This CDR3 spans 14 amino acids. Germline CDR1 is SGHNT and CDR2 is YYREEE (reference sequence). V gave up 0 bases and J gave up 6 bases, with 12 bases separating them. CDR3: CASSLAGPEDGYTF. The CDR3 DNA is TGTGCCAGCAGCTTGGCAGGCCCCGAGGATGGCTACACCTTC.

The chain links TRBV30 to TRBJ1-1; D gene unclear. From germline, CDR1 is GTSNPN and CDR2 SVGIG (reference sequence). The CDR3 is 13 amino acids. V lost 2 bases and J 0 bases, leaving 7 bases between the germline ends. For the CDR3, the DNA is TGTGCCTGGAGTCCCTTCATGAACACTGAAGCTTTCTTT. Translated: CAWSPFMNTEAFF.

The J gene is TRBJ2-5, the V gene TRBV6-5; D gene unclear. There are 14 residues in the CDR3. Trimming removed 5 bases at V and 2 bases at J, with 12 bases between. Germline V gene sequence: CDR1 MNHEY, CDR2 SVGAGI. CDR3 bases: TGTGCCAGCAGTCCCCGCGCACCTCAAGAGACCCAGTACTTC. As protein: CASSPRAPQETQYF.

The chain employs TRBV27 and TRBJ1-2; 7 bases match TRBD1. The CDR3 is made up of 14 amino acids. The germline V gene encodes CDR1 MNHEY and CDR2 SMNVEV (reference sequence). V was clipped by 5 bases and J by 6 bases; unmatched bases: 9. The CDR3 loop reads CASSRQGSYHGYTF. As DNA, the CDR3 is TGTGCCAGCAGTAGACAGGGATCATATCATGGCTACACCTTC.

The chain's CDR3 is CASSLSGGPSYEQYF. DNA for the CDR3: TGTGCCAGCAGTTTATCAGGGGGCCCCTCCTACGAGCAGTACTTC. V and J are TRBV27 and TRBJ2-7; 7 bases fit TRBD1. With V trimmed by 0 bases and J by 0 bases, 2 bases remained unmatched. The CDR3 runs 15 residues. CDR1 and CDR2 from the germline V gene are MNHEY and SMNVEV (reference sequence).

The chain uses TRBV6-1 and TRBJ2-2, with D uncertain. Germline V gives CDR1 MNHNS, CDR2 SASEGT. With 2 bases removed from V and 3 bases from J, the gap between germline ends came to 4 bases. The CDR3 is 13 residues long. CDR3 amino acids: CASSEQYTGELFF. CDR3 nucleotides: TGTGCCAGCAGTGAACAATACACCGGGGAGCTGTTTTTT.